The rows below give T cell receptor beta chains drawn from one sample of a study of shared clonotypes between healthy human individuals. Sequencing used immunoSEQ multiplex PCR; TCRdb keeps in-frame clones, though not all of them. In the table there are roughly 2.1 million clones, about 93% of which are singletons. The sample comprised naive CD8+ T cells from PBMCs. The receptor source for this set is a man aged 18 to 30 in good health. Some clones in this sample may be carry-over from other donors' samples. Each CDR3 is given with its conserved first and last residue. D genes are given only for firm matches. Size is stated for part of the rows, as once, few or many counts, or as a class when the clone is expanded.

size: NA
J: TRBJ2-1
D: NA
V: TRBV5-6
DNA: TGTGCCAGCACCCCTAGTGGCGGGCATGGTTACAATGAGCAGTTCTTC
CDR3: CASTPSGGHGYNEQFF

size: NA
J: TRBJ1-5
D: NA
V: TRBV28
DNA: TGTGCCAGCAGTTTATCAGGCTTAAATCAGCCCCAGCATTTT
CDR3: CASSLSGLNQPQHF

size: once
J: TRBJ1-1
D: NA
V: TRBV27
DNA: TGTGCCAGCAGTATCCGGGGACATCTGAACACTGAAGCTTTCTTT
CDR3: CASSIRGHLNTEAFF

size: NA
J: TRBJ2-1
D: TRBD1
V: TRBV28
DNA: TGTGCCAGCAGACCCCGGACAGGGGGATACAATGAGCAGTTCTTC
CDR3: CASRPRTGGYNEQFF

size: once
J: TRBJ1-1
D: TRBD1
V: TRBV7-9
DNA: TGTGCCAGCAGCTTAGGTTTACCGGGACAGGGGAACATGAACACTGAAGCTTTCTTT
CDR3: CASSLGLPGQGNMNTEAFF

size: NA
J: TRBJ2-7
D: NA
V: TRBV9
DNA: TGTGCCAGCAGCTTCCGGGACGGATACGAGCAGTACTTC
CDR3: CASSFRDGYEQYF

size: NA
J: TRBJ2-7
D: NA
V: TRBV19
DNA: TGTGCCAGTGGACGGGAATTAGGGGAGCAGTACTTC
CDR3: CASGRELGEQYF

size: NA
J: TRBJ2-7
D: TRBD2
V: TRBV7-9
DNA: TGTGCCAGCACCCCCATGCGGGCGGGAGTCACCTACGAGCAGTACTTC
CDR3: CASTPMRAGVTYEQYF

size: NA
J: TRBJ2-7
D: TRBD1
V: TRBV7-6
DNA: TGTGCCAGCCACGACAGGGGTACCTACGAGCAGTACTTC
CDR3: CASHDRGTYEQYF

size: NA
J: TRBJ1-1
D: NA
V: TRBV6-5
DNA: TGTGCCAGCAGTTATTCAGGGGCCGGGACTGAAGCTTTCTTT
CDR3: CASSYSGAGTEAFF

size: NA
J: TRBJ2-3
D: TRBD2
V: TRBV15
DNA: TGTGCCACCAGCAGGGCGGGAGGCGGTCTTACAGATACGCAGTATTTT
CDR3: CATSRAGGGLTDTQYF

size: NA
J: TRBJ2-3
D: TRBD2
V: TRBV9
DNA: TGTGCCAGCAGCGTAGCAAGCGGGAGGAGCACAGATACGCAGTATTTT
CDR3: CASSVASGRSTDTQYF